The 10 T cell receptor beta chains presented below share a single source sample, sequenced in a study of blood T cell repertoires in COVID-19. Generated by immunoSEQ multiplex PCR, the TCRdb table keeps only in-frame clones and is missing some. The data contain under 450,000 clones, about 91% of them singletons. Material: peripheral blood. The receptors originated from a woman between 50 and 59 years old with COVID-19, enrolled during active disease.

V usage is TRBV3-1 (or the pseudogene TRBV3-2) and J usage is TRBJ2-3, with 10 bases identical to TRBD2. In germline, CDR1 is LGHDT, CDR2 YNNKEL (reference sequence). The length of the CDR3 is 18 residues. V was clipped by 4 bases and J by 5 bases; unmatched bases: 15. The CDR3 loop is CASSRDWGSGGAIDTQYF. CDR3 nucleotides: TGTGCCAGCAGCCGAGACTGGGGGAGCGGGGGGGCTATAGATACGCAGTATTTT.

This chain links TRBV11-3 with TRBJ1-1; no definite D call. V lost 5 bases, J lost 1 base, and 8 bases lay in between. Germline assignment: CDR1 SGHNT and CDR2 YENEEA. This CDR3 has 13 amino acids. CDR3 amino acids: CASSRVANTEAFF. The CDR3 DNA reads TGTGCCAGCAGCCGGGTGGCGAACACTGAAGCTTTCTTT.

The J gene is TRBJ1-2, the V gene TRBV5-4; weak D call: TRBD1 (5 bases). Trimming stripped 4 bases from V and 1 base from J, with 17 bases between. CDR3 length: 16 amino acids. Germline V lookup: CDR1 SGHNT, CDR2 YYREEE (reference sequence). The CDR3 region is CASSPSILTVNYGYTF. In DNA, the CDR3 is TGTGCCAGCAGCCCGTCCATATTGACAGTTAACTATGGCTACACCTTC.

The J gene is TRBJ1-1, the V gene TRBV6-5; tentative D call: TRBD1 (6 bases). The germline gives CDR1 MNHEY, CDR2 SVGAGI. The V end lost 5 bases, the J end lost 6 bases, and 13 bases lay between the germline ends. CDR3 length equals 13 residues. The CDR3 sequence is CASSQRTDSEAFF. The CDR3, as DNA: TGTGCCAGCAGTCAAAGGACAGACTCTGAAGCTTTCTTT.

The CDR3 nucleotides are TGCAGTGCTACGGCAGGGGCCGGCTACACCTTC. Residues: CSATAGAGYTF. This chain joins TRBV20-1 and TRBJ1-2; D perhaps matches TRBD1 (6 bases). The CDR3 is 11 amino acids. Trimming stripped 4 bases from V and 8 bases from J, with 11 bases between. The V gene's germline CDR1 is DFQATT and CDR2 SNEGSKA (reference sequence).

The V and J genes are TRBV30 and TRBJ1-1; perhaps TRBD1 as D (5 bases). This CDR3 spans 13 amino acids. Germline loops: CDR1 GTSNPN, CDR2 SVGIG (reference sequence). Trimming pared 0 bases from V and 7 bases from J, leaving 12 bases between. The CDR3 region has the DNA TGTGCCTGGAGTGTGCAAGTCGGGGGTGAAGCTTTCTTT. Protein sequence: CAWSVQVGGEAFF.

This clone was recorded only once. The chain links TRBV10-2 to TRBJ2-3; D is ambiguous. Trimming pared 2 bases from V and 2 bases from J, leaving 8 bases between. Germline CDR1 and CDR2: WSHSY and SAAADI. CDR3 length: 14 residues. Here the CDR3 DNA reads TGCGCCAGCAGTGAGGCACAGCCCACAGATACGCAGTATTTT. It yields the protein CASSEAQPTDTQYF.

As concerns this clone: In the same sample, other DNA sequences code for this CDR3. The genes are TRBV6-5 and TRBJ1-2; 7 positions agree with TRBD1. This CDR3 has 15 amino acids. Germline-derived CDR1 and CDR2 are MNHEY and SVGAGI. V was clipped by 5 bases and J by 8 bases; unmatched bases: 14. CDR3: CASSRGGREVEGYTF. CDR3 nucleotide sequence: TGTGCCAGCAGTCGAGGGGGCAGAGAGGTTGAAGGCTACACCTTC.

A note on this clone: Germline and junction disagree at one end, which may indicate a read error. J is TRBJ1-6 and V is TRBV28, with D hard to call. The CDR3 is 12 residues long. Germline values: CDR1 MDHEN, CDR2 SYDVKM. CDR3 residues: CVSRGGYSPLHF. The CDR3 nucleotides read TGTGTCAGCAGAGGAGGGTATTCACCCCTCCACTTT. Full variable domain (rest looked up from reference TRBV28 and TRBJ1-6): DVKVTQSSRYLVKRTGEKVFLECVQDMDHENMFWYRQDPGLGLRLIYFSYDVKMKEKGDIPEGYSVSREKKERFSLILESASTNQTSMYLCVSRGGYSPLHFGNGTRLTVT.

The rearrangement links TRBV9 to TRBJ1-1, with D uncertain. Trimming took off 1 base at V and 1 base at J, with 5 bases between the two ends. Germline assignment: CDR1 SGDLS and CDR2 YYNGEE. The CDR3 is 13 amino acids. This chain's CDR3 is CASSVQSNTEAFF. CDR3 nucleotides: TGTGCCAGCAGCGTACAGTCGAACACTGAAGCTTTCTTT.